The entry below gives a single T cell receptor beta chain sequence along with its context. Its antigen remains unidentified. Base qualities are not recorded, but no much larger clone differs from it by a single base. The CDR3, from cysteine to phenylalanine, totals 14 residues. The CDR3 DNA has 42 bases and is translated from base 1. V is shortened by 6 bases, J by 4 bases, and the region joining them spans 15 bases. In the germline V gene, CDR1 corresponds to MNHEY and CDR2 to SVGAGI. Healthy HIV-negative adults with no recently reported acute infections or vaccinations were included as donors. Every donor was a Caucasian adult residing in Nashville, Tennessee, USA. CD8 memory samples consisted of magnetically selected CD45RO+ cells combined with CCR7-negative CD45RA+ effector memory (TemRA) cells. Blood was obtained by leukapheresis, after which PBMCs were separated by Ficoll-Histopaque density gradient centrifugation and cryopreserved in liquid nitrogen vapor phase. Analytical flow cytometry was used to check the purity and quantity of every magnetically sorted T cell population. Genomic DNA was isolated from every sorted fraction and measured by UV absorbance on a Nanodrop 2000c.

This sample stems from a study of shared clonotypes between healthy human individuals (TCRdb year 2020). In the study overall: Three men and two women, aged 18 to 49 years, made up the cohort. Per donor, three plates each were used for CD4 naive and CD4 memory, two for CD8 naive, and one for CD8 memory. The study deeply sequenced blood TCR repertoires of five healthy adults to estimate repertoire size and the extent of clonotype sharing between individuals. Libraries were prepared and TCR repertoires were sequenced by different laboratories using diverse techniques, in order to increase sequencing depth and limit assay-specific biases. Per donor, leukapheresis produced somewhere between about 0.8 and 9 billion PBMCs.

Using the deep immunoSEQ assay, TCR CDR3 regions were amplified from genomic DNA by multiplex PCR. For each cell subset, the extracted genomic DNA was distributed evenly across all wells of several immunoSEQ 96-well plates, and each plate served as one replicate. For sorted subsets, approximately 210 ng of genomic DNA, equivalent to 25,000 to 35,000 T cell genomes, went into each replicate PCR. The purified libraries were quantified using a Qubit 3.0 fluorometer, sized with a Bioanalyzer 2100, and then quantified again using the KAPA Library Quantification kit. A separate single-read 150-cycle Illumina NextSeq 550 flow cell was used to sequence each immunoSEQ 96-well plate. As for how the authors treated the data: Because only junctional sequences without quality scores were contained in the immunoSEQ output, filtering matching that applied to full-length reads could not be performed. To assign V/J genes and CDR3, sequences were annotated against IMGT germline references using PyIR, a Python wrapper for IgBLAST v1.9. Reads with weak V/J assignments (E-value above 1e-6), missing CDR3, stop codons, out-of-frame junctions, or ambiguous translated residues were removed. V3J clonotypes were defined as sequences sharing an identical inferred V gene, J gene, and CDR3 amino acid sequence. Percentage overlap between repertoires was calculated by dividing the number of shared unique clonotypes by the size of the smaller repertoire. Three approaches were used to assess repertoire richness: RTK rarefaction, the Chao1 estimator, and Recon v2.1 estimates of unobserved clonotypes. Generation probabilities for all TCRbeta clonotypes obtained by the gDNA method from a few donors were computed using OLGA. TCRdb took this table from immuneACCESS and kept in-frame rearrangements with V and J called. Such tables lack part of the clones; where checked against another copy, unresolved V genes explain under half of the gap, and the rest is unexplained. Clonal size and the V and J genes are those of that table, whereas D and trimming came from the DNA. The sample records about 380,000 clones, roughly 96% of which are singletons. About 0.32% of the sample rests with the top ten.

What the study reported, not specific to this receptor: Even with the large sequencing depth, rarefaction of the sorted-subset datasets indicated that sequencing was incomplete. Estimated clonotype richness was generally larger for naive than for memory subsets. The genetic and exposure-history diversity represented was limited by the small number of donors. Pairwise subsampling led to the expectation that sequencing depth would affect the degree of clonotype sharing among donors. Sampling was limited to blood, and TCR repertoires in tissue likely differ from TCR repertoires in blood. Compared with non-shared clonotypes, the clonotypes found in all four sorted-subset donors had higher generation probabilities. Approximately 5% of naive CD4, 3.5% of naive CD8, about 2.1% of memory CD4, and about 0.4% of memory CD8 clonotypes were shared across a handful of donors.

In this chain, TRBV6-5 is recombined with TRBJ1-2; matching of 5 bases hints at TRBD1 as the D gene. This TCR was recovered from a man aged 25-45 years in good health. The specimen sequenced was memory CD8+ T cells sorted from blood. The cell subset or site label corresponds to: CD45RO+ cells pooled with CCR7-negative TemRA cells. The DNA sequence is as follows: TGTGCCAGCAGAATGGGACCGGGGGGCTATGGCTACACCTTC. It specifies CASRMGPGGYGYTF.